Shown below are 27 T cell receptor beta chains from a single sample sequenced in a study. TCRdb reanalysed the RT-PCR reads using MiXCR and keeps one entry per CDR3 protein. The repertoire holds 650,000 to 800,000 distinct CDR3 sequences, with 14% as singletons. The source material was memory CD4+ T cells from blood. The receptors stem from a female donor in good health, serving as a healthy control.

This clonotype showed up many times. This chain links TRBV12-3 or TRBV12-4 with TRBJ1-2, with D perhaps TRBD1 (6 bases). V lost 7 bases and J 8 bases, leaving 17 bases between the germline ends. The CDR3 extends over 13 amino acids. The DNA of the CDR3 is TGTGCCAGCACCCCCCGGACAGTCGCGGGCTACACCTTC. Its protein is CASTPRTVAGYTF.

This chain joins TRBV6-5 and TRBJ2-7, with D possibly called TRBD1 or TRBD2 (7 bases each). This CDR3 is 17 amino acids long. Trimming pared 8 bases from V and 3 bases from J, leaving 26 bases between. Per the germline V gene, CDR1 is MNHEY and CDR2 is SVGAGI. As DNA, the CDR3 is TGTGCCAGCCAACCAACTCAGGGGGGGGGCGAATACTACGAGCAGTACTTC. Translating it yields CASQPTQGGGEYYEQYF.

In this sample, this clonotype turned up once. The chain couples TRBV18 to TRBJ1-2; 9 bases line up with TRBD1. Germline V gives CDR1 KGHSH, CDR2 LQKENI. V shed 3 bases, J shed 8 bases, and the junction held 7 bases outside the gene matches. The CDR3 consists of 14 residues. CDR3 nucleotides: TGTGCCAGCTCACCCGGGACAGGGACGGGAGGCTACACCTTC. Its protein is CASSPGTGTGGYTF.

The rearrangement links TRBV7-8 to TRBJ2-3; tentatively, D is TRBD2 (6 bases). Looked up from germline, CDR1 is SGHVS and CDR2 is FQNEAQ. The CDR3 loop spans 16 amino acids. V was shortened by 5 bases and J by 0 bases, with 15 bases between the two germline ends. CDR3 sequence: CASSPRGGTSTDTQYF. In DNA, the CDR3 is TGTGCCAGCAGCCCCCGTGGGGGGACCAGCACAGATACGCAGTATTTT.

V and J are TRBV7-2 and TRBJ2-7, with D possibly matching TRBD2 (5 bases). The CDR3 totals 13 residues. The germline V and J ends were trimmed by 3 bases and 3 bases, with 9 bases remaining between them. Germline V CDR1 and CDR2: SGHTA, FQGNSA. In nucleotides, the CDR3 is TGTGCCAGCAGCTTTGTTCGGGGCTACGAGCAGTACTTC. Translation: CASSFVRGYEQYF.

This clonotype was observed a handful of times. The chain combines TRBV9 with TRBJ2-3, with TRBD1 matching 7 bases. The CDR3 is made up of 12 amino acids. Germline lookup yields CDR1 SGDLS and CDR2 YYNGEE. V shed 4 bases and J 8 bases; nucleotides not matched to a gene: 4. The DNA of the CDR3 is TGTGCCAGCAGCCAACGACAGGGTACGCAGTATTTT. Protein product: CASSQRQGTQYF.

This clonotype was seen ten or more times. This chain links TRBV29-1 with TRBJ1-1; TRBD1 matches 8 bases. CDR3 length: 16 amino acids. The trim removed 1 base at V and 5 bases at J, leaving 12 bases unmatched. Looked up from germline, CDR1 is SQVTM and CDR2 is ANQGSEA. The CDR3 DNA follows: TGCAGCGTTGAAGTCGCCGGGACAGGAGGGAGGACTGAAGCTTTCTTT. Translation: CSVEVAGTGGRTEAFF.

This clonotype was seen a few times. At one end, the junction sequence differs from germline, possibly due to a read error. The rearrangement joins TRBV7-7 to TRBJ2-7; the D call may be TRBD1 or TRBD2 (6 bases each). CDR3 size: 18 residues. From germline, CDR1 is SSHAT and CDR2 FNYEAQ (reference sequence). The DNA for the CDR3 is TGTGCTAGCAGCTTAGGGACGAAGGGGGGAATCCCGATCCCTCACAAGTACTTC. Translated, it gives CASSLGTKGGIPIPHKYF.

On this clonotype itself: The junction shows a germline mismatch at one end, possibly a read error. The chain couples TRBV28 to TRBJ1-1; weak D call: TRBD1 (5 bases). This CDR3 comprises 14 residues. CDR1 is MDHEN and CDR2 is SYDVKM in the germline V gene. CDR3 in amino acids: CASSRREYGTEAIF. DNA for the CDR3: TGTGCCAGCAGTCGCAGGGAGTACGGGACTGAAGCTATCTTT.

This clonotype was found a few times. The chain uses TRBV20-1 and TRBJ1-4; 9 nucleotides match TRBD1. Germline CDR1 is DFQATT and CDR2 is SNEGSKA (reference sequence). The ends lost 5 bases at V and 4 bases at J; junction bases unmatched: 2. This CDR3 is 13 amino acids long. The chain's CDR3 is CSARGQGNEKLFF. DNA of the CDR3: TGCAGTGCTCGGGGACAGGGTAATGAAAAACTGTTTTTT.

This clonotype was counted between two and nine times. The chain links TRBV20-1 to TRBJ1-2; TRBD1 is a possible D gene (5 bases). Germline V gene data show CDR1 as DFQATT and CDR2 as SNEGSKA (reference sequence). The CDR3 spans 17 residues. Trimming stripped 1 base from V and 4 bases from J, with 22 bases between. The CDR3 sequence: CSARVLTTGTVPYGYTF. The CDR3 DNA is TGCAGTGCTAGAGTTTTAACCACTGGGACGGTACCCTATGGCTACACCTTC.

The rearrangement links TRBV20-1 to TRBJ2-1; D perhaps matches TRBD2 (6 bases). The germline gives CDR1 DFQATT, CDR2 SNEGSKA (reference sequence). V lost 3 bases to trimming and J lost 5 bases, with 20 bases between them. The CDR3 contains 16 residues. CDR3 loop: CSASGSPGTPHNEQFF. The CDR3 DNA reads TGCAGTGCTAGTGGATCCCCCGGGACTCCTCACAATGAGCAGTTCTTC.

This clonotype showed up just a few times. V gene TRBV11-2 combines with J gene TRBJ2-5, with 9 bases that match TRBD2. Germline trimming cut 7 bases from V and 5 bases from J; bases unmatched to any gene: 14. Germline CDR1 reads SGHAT; CDR2 reads FQNNGV. The CDR3 totals 16 residues. The CDR3 reads CASTQGSGSPVETQYF. The CDR3 DNA sequence: TGTGCCAGCACCCAGGGTAGCGGGAGCCCCGTGGAGACCCAGTACTTC.

The chain has TRBV5-6 and TRBJ1-6; perhaps TRBD1 as D (6 bases). Germline assignment: CDR1 SGHDT and CDR2 YYEEEE. The CDR3 covers 15 residues. V was trimmed by 4 bases and J by 10 bases, leaving 18 bases between them. The CDR3 spells CASSPRGARGSPLHF. In DNA, the CDR3 is TGTGCCAGCAGCCCTCGGGGGGCTAGGGGGTCACCCCTCCACTTT.

J is TRBJ2-5 and V is TRBV7-2, with 12 bases aligning to TRBD2. Trimming cost V 5 bases and J 5 bases; bases outside gene matches: 6. The CDR3 has 15 residues. Germline V gene data show CDR1 as SGHTA and CDR2 as FQGNSA. The CDR3 sequence is CASSRLAGGLETQYF. As DNA, the CDR3 is TGTGCCAGCAGCCGGCTAGCGGGGGGGCTCGAGACCCAGTACTTC.

This clonotype was recorded at least ten times. The V and J genes are TRBV5-1 and TRBJ2-1; 7 nucleotides align to TRBD2. Germline CDR1 and CDR2: SGHRS and YFSETQ. This CDR3 region has 15 residues. V was clipped by 4 bases and J by 4 bases; unmatched bases: 8. Here the CDR3 reads CASSPQRESYNEQFF. CDR3 DNA: TGCGCCAGCAGCCCCCAGCGGGAATCTTACAATGAGCAGTTCTTC.

This chain uses TRBV20-1 with TRBJ1-1; no firm D call. The germline CDR1 and CDR2 sequences are DFQATT and SNEGSKA (reference sequence). The CDR3 sequence is 14 residues long. The V and J ends lost 0 bases and 11 bases respectively, with 19 bases between them. Here the CDR3 reads CSARDQGPTSGAFF. The DNA of the CDR3 is TGCAGTGCTAGAGATCAAGGGCCGACATCTGGGGCTTTCTTT.

The V call is TRBV30, the J call TRBJ1-2; D not certain. Trimming removed 3 bases from V and 3 bases from J, with 11 bases in between. The CDR3 runs 13 residues. In germline, CDR1 is GTSNPN, CDR2 SVGIG (reference sequence). The CDR3 region has the DNA TGTGCCTGGAGCGCCGGGTTCGACTATGGCTACACCTTC. Encoded protein: CAWSAGFDYGYTF.

This clonotype was recorded many times. The V gene is TRBV3-1, the J gene TRBJ1-1; 9 positions match TRBD1. V lost 2 bases and J lost 6; bases outside the gene matches: 7. The CDR3 length is 15 residues. Germline assignment: CDR1 LGHDT and CDR2 YNNKEL (reference sequence). The DNA of the CDR3 is TGTGCCAGCAGCCAACTGGGGACAGGGAAGGCTGAAGCTTTCTTT. This gives the protein CASSQLGTGKAEAFF.

In this sample, this clonotype turned up a few times. This sequence joins TRBV9 and TRBJ2-3; maybe TRBD1 (6 bases). V was cut by 3 bases and J by 8 bases, with 16 bases left in between. The CDR3 sequence is 14 residues long. Per the germline V gene, CDR1 is SGDLS and CDR2 is YYNGEE. The CDR3 loop reads CASSEGVGGITQYF. In nucleotides, the CDR3 is TGTGCCAGCAGCGAGGGGGTGGGTGGCATTACGCAGTATTTT. The whole variable domain, filled in from reference TRBV9 and TRBJ2-3, reads DSGVTQTPKHLITATGQRVTLRCSPRSGDLSVYWYQQSLDQGLQFLIQYYNGEERAKGNILERFSAQQFPDLHSELNLSSLELGDSALYFCASSEGVGGITQYFGPGTRLTVL.

This clonotype was seen a handful of times. The chain carries TRBV29-1 and TRBJ1-4; 10 bases fit TRBD1. The CDR3 is made up of 12 amino acids. After removal of 6 bases from V and 8 bases from J, the junction contained 3 bases not matched to a gene. CDR1 and CDR2 (germline): SQVTM, ANQGSEA. The CDR3 reads CSVGQGSEKLFF. DNA of the CDR3: TGCAGCGTGGGACAGGGGTCAGAAAAACTGTTTTTT.

V usage is TRBV3-1 and J usage is TRBJ2-5; D possibly corresponds to TRBD2 (6 bases). V was cut by 6 bases and J by 2 bases, with 16 bases left in between. Germline-derived CDR1 and CDR2 are LGHDT and YNNKEL (reference sequence). This CDR3 spans 15 amino acids. This CDR3 reads CASSHQTRGQETQYF. DNA of the CDR3: TGTGCCAGCAGTCATCAAACCCGGGGGCAAGAGACCCAGTACTTC.

V is TRBV6-1 and J is TRBJ2-1, with D possibly being TRBD1 (6 bases). Germline CDR1 reads MNHNS; CDR2 reads SASEGT. V was shortened by 1 base and J by 6 bases, with 16 bases between the two germline ends. CDR3 length: 16 residues. CDR3 coding DNA: TGTGCCAGCAGTGAAGGAAGGGAGCTAGGGGGCAATGAGCAGTTCTTC. Protein sequence: CASSEGRELGGNEQFF.

This clonotype has at least ten counts. This chain connects TRBV20-1 to TRBJ2-1; 7 bases line up with TRBD1. This CDR3 spans 15 amino acids. Germline CDR1 is DFQATT and CDR2 is SNEGSKA (reference sequence). Losses at the gene ends were 3 bases for V and 0 bases for J; bases not matched to a gene: 5. CDR3 DNA sequence: TGCAGTGCTAGTCGACAGGGTAGCTCCTACAATGAGCAGTTCTTC. It specifies CSASRQGSSYNEQFF.

This clonotype was counted a few times. The chain employs TRBV10-3 and TRBJ2-7; 7 positions match TRBD2. Losses at the gene ends were 4 bases for V and 0 bases for J; bases not matched to a gene: 9. Per the germline V gene, CDR1 is ENHRY and CDR2 is SYGVKD. The CDR3 consists of 16 residues. The CDR3 region has the DNA TGTGCCATCAGTGGAGATCGAGCGGGGAGCTCCTACGAGCAGTACTTC. Translated, it gives CAISGDRAGSSYEQYF.

This rearrangement joins TRBV4-2 to TRBJ2-1; 7 positions match TRBD2. Trimming took 0 bases from V and 4 from J; bases not matched to a gene: 6. The CDR3 is 16 amino acids. Germline assignment: CDR1 LGHNA and CDR2 YNFKEQ. In DNA form, the CDR3 reads TGTGCCAGCAGCCAAGATACGGCTAGCGGTTACAATGAGCAGTTCTTC. Protein: CASSQDTASGYNEQFF.

The rearrangement links TRBV7-9 to TRBJ2-3, with 7 nucleotides matching TRBD2. Germline V gene lookup returns CDR1 SEHNR and CDR2 FQNEAQ (reference sequence). The CDR3 is 16 residues long. J lost 2 bases, V lost 0 bases, and 5 bases had no gene match. For the CDR3, the DNA is TGTGCCAGCAGCTTAGCGGGCGGGGGAAACACAGATACGCAGTATTTT. It specifies CASSLAGGGNTDTQYF.